This is a list of T cell receptor beta chains from one sample in a study of blood T cell repertoires in COVID-19. Measured with immunoSEQ multiplex PCR; TCRdb has only the in-frame clones, and not every one. The sample holds 200,000 or so clones, around 80% seen once. Specimen: PBMCs or T cells enriched from blood (not recorded which). The receptors were sampled from a man between 60 and 70 years old who had recovered from COVID-19. CDR3s include the opening cysteine and the closing phenylalanine or tryptophan. The order of the fields is CDR3 protein, J gene, V gene, CDR3 length.

CDR3: CASSNFCDRGSYNEQFF
J: TRBJ2-1
V: TRBV21-1
length: 17

CDR3: CASSLEQGARNTEAFF
J: TRBJ1-1
V: TRBV5-5
length: 16

CDR3: CASRRTGGGESEAFF
J: TRBJ1-1
V: TRBV19
length: 15

CDR3: CASSDTSRQETQYF
J: TRBJ2-5
V: TRBV2
length: 14

CDR3: CASSSTRQFEAFF
J: TRBJ1-1
V: TRBV7-2
length: 13

CDR3: CASSLAGKLFF
J: TRBJ1-4
V: TRBV5-1
length: 11

CDR3: CASSRVYEQFF
J: TRBJ2-1
V: TRBV2
length: 11

CDR3: CASSLEGGANVLTF
J: TRBJ2-6
V: TRBV5-8
length: 14

CDR3: CASSLIAGEYNEQFF
J: TRBJ2-1
V: TRBV7-2
length: 15

CDR3: CASSGQGLEGANVLTF
J: TRBJ2-6
V: TRBV10-2
length: 16

CDR3: CASSQSGAGEFGELFF
J: TRBJ2-2
V: TRBV23-1
length: 16

CDR3: CASGETGVSGELFF
J: TRBJ2-2
V: TRBV2
length: 14

CDR3: CATRPPQEEFREKLFF
J: TRBJ1-4
V: TRBV24-1
length: 16

CDR3: CASGLSPASGTGSTLRTYEQYF
J: TRBJ2-7
V: TRBV12-5
length: 22

CDR3: CASSQTGWRTEAFF
J: TRBJ1-1
V: TRBV3-1/TRBV3-2
length: 14

CDR3: CASSLEGQAHNEQFF
J: TRBJ2-1
V: TRBV11-3
length: 15

CDR3: CASSPRLGTGAYNEQFF
J: TRBJ2-1
V: TRBV6-6
length: 17

CDR3: CASSRYTGQGWTEAFF
J: TRBJ1-1
V: TRBV14
length: 16

CDR3: CASSLALGGGFTDTQYF
J: TRBJ2-3
V: TRBV7-9
length: 17

CDR3: CASSPGLVDTQYF
J: TRBJ2-3
V: TRBV18
length: 13

CDR3: CASSLLAGVAYEQYF
J: TRBJ2-7
V: TRBV11-2
length: 15

CDR3: CASSQQTGKNTEAFF
J: TRBJ1-1
V: TRBV18
length: 15

CDR3: CASSQEVGPHYGYTF
J: TRBJ1-2
V: TRBV4-1
length: 15

CDR3: CASSERRGNSPLHF
J: TRBJ1-6
V: TRBV2
length: 14

CDR3: CASSTGQGAEDTEAFF
J: TRBJ1-1
V: TRBV21-1
length: 16

CDR3: CAWDTNTEAFF
J: TRBJ1-1
V: TRBV30
length: 11

CDR3: CASRPLRDRLNTEAFF
J: TRBJ1-1
V: TRBV5-5
length: 16

CDR3: CASGRGYYEQYF
J: TRBJ2-7
V: TRBV12-3/TRBV12-4
length: 12

CDR3: CASTTGGVYQPQHF
J: TRBJ1-5
V: TRBV19
length: 14

CDR3: CSVQARQLSEAFF
J: TRBJ1-1
V: TRBV29-1
length: 13

CDR3: CASSPSGGGIMNTEAFF
J: TRBJ1-1
V: TRBV18
length: 17